This T cell receptor (beta chain) was sequenced during a study of a mutant IDH1 vaccine in newly diagnosed glioma. About the research overall: Receipt of radiotherapy, temozolomide, or both preceded the study, and most received both.

Germline trimming cut 4 bases from V and 1 base from J; bases unmatched to any gene: 10. The CDR3 covers 17 residues. Germline V gene sequence: CDR1 SGHDN, CDR2 FVKESK. TCRdb's table, derived via immunoSEQ multiplex PCR, lists solely in-frame clones and lacks some. In the table there are just over 65,000 clones, around 82% of which are singletons. As for time point: week 35, safety follow-up. With topical imiquimod, each dose of the vaccine consisted of 300 ug of mutant IDH1 20-mer peptide. As to this clone: As yet, its antigen is unknown.

The chain joins TRBV14 to TRBJ2-7, with 10 bases identical to TRBD2. Sample: PBMCs, taken from a glioma patient whose treatment included an IDH1 peptide vaccine. The TCR was taken from a man younger than 35 with glioma. The CDR3 is CASSRSPSGSGSYEQYF. In nucleotides, the CDR3 is TGTGCCAGCAGCCGAAGTCCTAGCGGGAGTGGATCCTACGAGCAGTACTTC.